The following is a TCR beta chain sequence with its context. Using immunoSEQ multiplex PCR, the repertoire was profiled, and TCRdb retains in-frame clones only, with some absent. The repertoire holds about 360,000 clones, with around 83% as singletons. This sample was included in a study of blood T cell repertoires in COVID-19. Turning to the study itself: Samples of COVID-19 (acute and convalescent) were obtained from the United States, Italy and Spain.

CDR3 length: 18 residues. The chain has TRBV12-2 and TRBJ2-4; the D call in the table, TRBD1, was not verified against the DNA. TRBV12-2 is a recognized pseudogene. The sample was peripheral blood. The source is a man aged 25 to 40 with active or convalescent COVID-19. The CDR3 here is CASRLHSPQGLAKNIQYF. DNA of the CDR3: TGTGCAAGTCGCTTACATAGTCCTCAGGGGCTAGCCAAAAACATTCAGTACTTC.